A selection of T cell receptor beta chains follows, all from one sample in a study of control samples from healthy donors and cancer patients. This table comes from immunoSEQ multiplex PCR, and its TCRdb copy is limited to in-frame clones, with some not included. The profile shows about 180,000 clones, around nine tenths of them singletons. Source material: blood. The receptors come from a man aged 30 to 45 in good health. Both conserved end residues are part of each CDR3. Fields, in order: D gene, J gene, V gene, clone size, CDR3 protein, CDR3 DNA. D genes are given only for firm matches. The size of a clone is reported for some rows only, either as once, few or many, or as a class for expanded clones.

NA	TRBJ2-1	TRBV9	NA	CASSVENYISYNEQFF	TGTGCCAGCAGCGTAGAAAACTATATCTCCTACAATGAGCAGTTCTTC
TRBD1	TRBJ1-6	TRBV10-3	NA	CAITSGQGPTSPLHF	TGTGCCATCACATCCGGACAGGGGCCTACTTCACCCCTCCACTTT
TRBD1	TRBJ2-2	TRBV7-9	NA	CASSSGQGRTPGELFF	TGTGCCAGCAGCTCCGGACAGGGTAGAACGCCCGGGGAGCTGTTTTTT
NA	TRBJ1-3	TRBV30	once	CAWSAGQPSGNTIYF	TGTGCCTGGAGTGCCGGACAACCCTCTGGAAACACCATATATTTT
NA	TRBJ1-5	TRBV27	NA	CASSNSGTKGWQPQHF	TGTGCCAGCAGTAACTCCGGGACAAAGGGATGGCAGCCCCAGCATTTT
NA	TRBJ1-1	TRBV5-1	once	CASRREDTEAFF	TGCGCCAGCCGGCGGGAAGATACTGAAGCTTTCTTT
NA	TRBJ1-6	TRBV3-1/TRBV3-2	NA	CASSQGSPLHF	TGTGCCAGCAGCCAGGGGTCACCCCTCCACTTT
TRBD1	TRBJ2-7	TRBV4-1	few	CASSQDRTGSYEQYF	TGCGCCAGCAGCCAAGATAGGACAGGCTCCTACGAGCAGTACTTC
TRBD1	TRBJ1-4	TRBV2	NA	CASSTDRGQVEKLFF	TGTGCCAGCAGTACTGACAGGGGGCAGGTTGAAAAACTGTTTTTT
NA	TRBJ1-5	TRBV19	NA	CASSMDSNQPQHF	TGTGCCAGTAGTATGGATAGCAATCAGCCCCAGCATTTT
NA	TRBJ2-1	TRBV14	NA	CASSQAPRGFKFF	TGTGCCAGCAGCCAAGCCCCTAGGGGCTTTAAGTTCTTC
TRBD2	TRBJ2-7	TRBV7-2	NA	CASSGGTSGYYEQYF	TGTGCCAGCAGCGGCGGGACTAGCGGTTACTACGAGCAGTACTTC
TRBD1	TRBJ1-2	TRBV2	NA	CAGPASGTVIYGYTF	TGTGCCGGACCCGCGTCCGGGACAGTCATATATGGCTACACCTTC
NA	TRBJ2-2	TRBV6-5	NA	CASSHAAGELFF	TGTGCCAGCAGTCATGCGGCCGGGGAGCTGTTTTTT
NA	TRBJ1-5	TRBV19	NA	CASSMEFYQPQHF	TGTGCCAGTAGTATGGAGTTCTATCAGCCCCAGCATTTT
TRBD2	TRBJ2-2	TRBV10-3	NA	CAISVLAGLNTGELFF	TGTGCCATCAGCGTTTTAGCGGGGCTGAACACCGGGGAGCTGTTTTTT
NA	TRBJ1-1	TRBV9	NA	CASSVVLNTEAFF	TGTGCCAGCAGCGTAGTTTTGAACACTGAAGCTTTCTTT
NA	TRBJ1-1	TRBV10-2	NA	CASRGAWGTEAFF	TGCGCCAGCAGGGGGGCGTGGGGCACTGAAGCTTTCTTT